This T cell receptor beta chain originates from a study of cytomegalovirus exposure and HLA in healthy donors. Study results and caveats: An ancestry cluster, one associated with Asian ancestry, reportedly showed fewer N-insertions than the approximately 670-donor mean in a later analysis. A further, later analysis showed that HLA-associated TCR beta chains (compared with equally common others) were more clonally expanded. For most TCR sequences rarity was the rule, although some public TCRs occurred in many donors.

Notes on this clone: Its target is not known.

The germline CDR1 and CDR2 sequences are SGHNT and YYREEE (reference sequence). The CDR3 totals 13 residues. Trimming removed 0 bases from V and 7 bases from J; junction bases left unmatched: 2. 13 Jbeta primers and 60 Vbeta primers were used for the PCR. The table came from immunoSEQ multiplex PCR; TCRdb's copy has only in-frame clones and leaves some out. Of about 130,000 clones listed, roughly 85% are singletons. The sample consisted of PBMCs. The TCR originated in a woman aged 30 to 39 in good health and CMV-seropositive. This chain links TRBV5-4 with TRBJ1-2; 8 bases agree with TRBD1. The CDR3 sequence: CASSLGQGIGYTF. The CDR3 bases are TGTGCCAGCAGCTTGGGACAGGGGATTGGCTACACCTTC.